This T cell receptor (beta chain) stems from a study of regulatory T cells in long-lasting Graves disease. Study-wide points: Preferential use of TRBV28, TRBJ1-2 and TRBJ2-5 was seen in persistent disease.

Concerning this clonotype itself: Antigen specificity is unknown.

The time point here: newly diagnosed GD, antithyroid drugs for less than 3 months. Scientists built the TCR library using RNA that was extracted from PBMCs. Criteria from the American Thyroid Association guidelines were applied to diagnose Graves' disease. V was pared by 5 bases and J by 0 bases, with 10 bases between. This CDR3 has 15 residues. Germline V gene lookup returns CDR1 SGHVS and CDR2 FQNEAQ. With iRepertoire HTBI primers and Arm-PCR of CDR3 regions, TCR beta libraries were built. Via MiXCR, TCRdb re-called the multiplex PCR reads, giving one row per CDR3 protein. This table has 360,000 or so distinct CDR3 sequences, around 16% appearing once. These data were also reused for a study on T cells in Graves' hyperthyroidism and ophthalmopathy. That publication notes: These patients, aged 18 to 65, had recently diagnosed hyperthyroidism lasting under 2 months. First-round RT-PCR with HTBI primers amplified the TCR CDR3 region.

The material sequenced was peripheral blood mononuclear cells (PBMCs), taken at new diagnosis, from a patient treated with antithyroid drugs. The clonotype originates from a woman under 30 with Graves disease. The chain couples TRBV7-8 to TRBJ1-4; D gene unclear. The CDR3 is CASSPTVSTNEKLFF. The CDR3 DNA is TGTGCCAGCAGCCCCACAGTCTCAACTAATGAAAAACTGTTTTTT.